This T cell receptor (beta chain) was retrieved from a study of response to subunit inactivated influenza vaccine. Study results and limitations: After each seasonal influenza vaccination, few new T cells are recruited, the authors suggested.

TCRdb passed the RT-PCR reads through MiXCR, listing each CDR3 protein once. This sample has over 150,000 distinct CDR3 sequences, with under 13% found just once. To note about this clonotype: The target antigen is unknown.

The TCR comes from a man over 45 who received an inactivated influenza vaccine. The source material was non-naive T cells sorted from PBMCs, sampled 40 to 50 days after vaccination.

This CDR3 reads CASSQGLAGGYEQFF. The DNA of the CDR3 is TGTGCCAGCAGCCAAGGGCTGGCGGGGGGATATGAGCAGTTCTTC. This sequence joins TRBV3-1 and TRBJ2-1; 8 bases align to TRBD2. Germline assignment: CDR1 LGHDT and CDR2 YNNKEL (reference sequence). The CDR3 has 15 residues. J lost 8 bases, V lost 1 base, and 7 bases had no gene match.